Below, 21 T cell receptor beta chains from the same sample are listed, as sequenced in a study of control samples from healthy donors and cancer patients. Assay: immunoSEQ multiplex PCR; the TCRdb copy retains only in-frame clones and omits some. Among roughly 130,000 clones, about 94% were seen once, and the ten largest hold approximately 15%. The sequenced sample was PBMCs. Every receptor here comes from a man in his 60s with colorectal cancer.

V gene TRBV30 combines with J gene TRBJ2-7; D is perhaps TRBD1 (6 bases). Trimming removed 2 bases at V and 3 bases at J, with 11 bases between. The CDR3 covers 13 residues. Germline V gene data show CDR1 as GTSNPN and CDR2 as SVGIG (reference sequence). The CDR3 loop reads CAWSRQVLYEQYF. The CDR3 DNA reads as TGTGCCTGGAGTCGACAGGTCCTCTACGAGCAGTACTTC. The full variable domain, with the rest looked up from reference TRBV30 and TRBJ2-7, is SQTIHQWPATLVQPVGSPLSLECTVEGTSNPNLYWYRQAAGRGLQLLFYSVGIGQISSEVPQNLSASRPQDRQFILSSKKLLLSDSGFYLCAWSRQVLYEQYFGPGTRLTVT.

V usage is TRBV4-1 and J usage is TRBJ1-3; D gene unclear. Trimming removed 2 bases at V and 1 base at J, with 18 bases between. The CDR3 is 18 amino acids. Germline V gene lookup returns CDR1 MGHRA and CDR2 YSYEKL. The CDR3 region is CASSQPLVGSRSGNTIYF. DNA for the CDR3: TGCGCCAGCAGCCAACCTTTAGTGGGCAGCCGGTCTGGAAACACCATATATTTT.

The rearrangement joins TRBV12-3 or TRBV12-4 to TRBJ1-4; D uncertain. V gave up 3 bases and J gave up 5 bases, with 7 bases separating them. The CDR3 is made up of 13 amino acids. DNA for the CDR3: TGTGCCAGCAGTTTTGGAGGGAATGAAAAACTGTTTTTT. Protein product: CASSFGGNEKLFF.

The chain combines TRBV10-3 with TRBJ1-2; a weak D match, TRBD1 (6 bases). V dropped 7 bases and J dropped 4 bases, with 13 bases sitting between them. There are 13 residues in the CDR3. Germline V gene data show CDR1 as ENHRY and CDR2 as SYGVKD. CDR3 region: CAITPQGGYGYTF. The CDR3 nucleotides read TGTGCCATCACCCCACAGGGCGGCTATGGCTACACCTTC.

Comment on this clone: Compared with germline, one end of the junction differs, possibly owing to a read error. V is TRBV3-1 (or the pseudogene TRBV3-2) and J is TRBJ1-2; D gene uncertain. This CDR3 is 13 amino acids long. Germline CDR1 LGHDT, CDR2 YNNKEL (reference sequence). CDR3 nucleotide sequence: TGTGCCAGCAGCCAAGTAAGCCAGCGGTCCAGCGCCTTC. As protein: CASSQVSQRSSAF.

J is TRBJ1-3 and V is TRBV7-2; no clear D gene. Trimming pared 1 base from V and 0 bases from J, leaving 7 bases between. Germline V CDR1 and CDR2: SGHTA, FQGNSA. The CDR3 loop spans 15 amino acids. CDR3 amino acids: CASSLGLISGNTIYF. CDR3 DNA: TGTGCCAGCAGCTTAGGACTGATCTCTGGAAACACCATATATTTT.

This clone was found once. The rearrangement joins TRBV3-1 (or the pseudogene TRBV3-2) to TRBJ1-2, with a possible D match to TRBD1 (5 bases). Germline assignment: CDR1 LGHDT and CDR2 YNNKEL (reference sequence). Trimming stripped 4 bases from V and 2 bases from J, with 14 bases between. This CDR3 comprises 15 residues. The CDR3 bases are TGTGCCAGCAGCCCCCTAGGGGCGGCGAACTATGGCTACACCTTC. It yields the protein CASSPLGAANYGYTF.

A single count supports this clone. Other nucleotide sequences in the sample specify the same CDR3. This chain links TRBV5-1 with TRBJ2-5; 7 bases fit TRBD1. The V gene end was trimmed by 0 bases and the J gene end by 3 bases; junction bases not matched to a gene: 2. Germline V lookup: CDR1 SGHRS, CDR2 YFSETQ. CDR3 length: 14 amino acids. In nucleotides, the CDR3 is TGCGCCAGCAGCTTGGAGGGGACAGAAGAGACCCAGTACTTC. Residues: CASSLEGTEETQYF.

This chain joins TRBV2 and TRBJ1-1; possible D gene TRBD1, 5 bases. Trimming shortened V by 6 bases and J by 0 bases, and 11 bases separated the two germline ends. The CDR3 is 14 residues long. Germline CDR1 and CDR2: SNHLY and FYNNEI. The CDR3 nucleotides read TGTGCCAGCAGCCTGAGACAGATGAACACTGAAGCTTTCTTT. Translation gives CASSLRQMNTEAFF. The complete variable domain, with remaining parts taken from reference TRBV2 and TRBJ1-1, reads EPEVTQTPSHQVTQMGQEVILRCVPISNHLYFYWYRQILGQKVEFLVSFYNNEISEKSEIFDDQFSVERPDGSNFTLKIRSTKLEDSAMYFCASSLRQMNTEAFFGQGTRLTVV.

The rearrangement links TRBV18 to TRBJ2-5; 8 nucleotides align to TRBD2. The J segment lost 0 bases and the V segment lost 6 bases, leaving 6 bases of the junction unmatched. Germline values: CDR1 KGHSH, CDR2 LQKENI. The CDR3 has 15 amino acids. The DNA for the CDR3 is TGTGCCAGCTCCCCGGCGGGGGGTTACCAAGAGACCCAGTACTTC. Protein: CASSPAGGYQETQYF.

This chain joins TRBV9 and TRBJ2-2; no firm D call. The CDR3 extends over 14 amino acids. Germline-derived CDR1 and CDR2 are SGDLS and YYNGEE. V was clipped by 0 bases and J by 6 bases, with 9 bases between them. CDR3 coding DNA: TGTGCCAGCAGCGTAGAGGATCCGGCCGGGGAGCTGTTTTTT. It codes for CASSVEDPAGELFF.

The chain joins TRBV3-1 (or the pseudogene TRBV3-2) to TRBJ1-5; 12 bases fit TRBD1. CDR1 LGHDT and CDR2 YNNKEL come from the germline V gene (reference sequence). CDR3 length: 15 amino acids. V lost 4 bases and J lost 7; bases outside the gene matches: 5. The CDR3 region is CASSRDRGHQQPQHF. The CDR3 coding sequence is TGTGCCAGCAGCCGGGACAGGGGGCATCAGCAGCCCCAGCATTTT.

Details on this clone: Other DNA sequences in this specimen translate into the identical CDR3. The rearrangement joins TRBV5-4 to TRBJ2-3; D unclear. Trimming removed 4 bases at V and 0 bases at J, with 6 bases between. Germline assignment: CDR1 SGHNT and CDR2 YYREEE (reference sequence). The CDR3 consists of 13 residues. The CDR3 DNA reads TGTGCCAGCAGCCCCAGCAGCACAGATACGCAGTATTTT. It translates to CASSPSSTDTQYF.

The V and J genes are TRBV9 and TRBJ2-5; maybe TRBD1 (6 bases). The germline V gene encodes CDR1 SGDLS and CDR2 YYNGEE. Trimming took off 0 bases at V and 2 bases at J, with 8 bases between the two ends. The CDR3 spans 14 residues. The CDR3 sequence is CASSVGQGQETQYF. The CDR3 DNA is TGTGCCAGCAGCGTAGGGCAGGGGCAAGAGACCCAGTACTTC.

The rearrangement links TRBV6-1 to TRBJ1-3, with D perhaps matching TRBD1 (5 bases). Trimming removed 1 base from V and 0 bases from J, with 10 bases in between. This CDR3 has 16 amino acids. Germline-derived CDR1 and CDR2 are MNHNS and SASEGT. CDR3 protein: CASSEVTVRSGNTIYF. The CDR3 DNA reads TGTGCCAGCAGTGAAGTGACAGTCCGCTCTGGAAACACCATATATTTT.

The genes are TRBV28 and TRBJ2-4, with D possibly being TRBD1 (5 bases). Trimming removed 8 bases from V and 8 bases from J, with 19 bases in between. Germline V lookup: CDR1 MDHEN, CDR2 SYDVKM. The CDR3 spans 14 residues. The CDR3 loop is CASGVAGFGDIQYF. As DNA, the CDR3 is TGTGCCAGCGGTGTTGCAGGGTTTGGGGACATTCAGTACTTC.

The chain carries TRBV5-4 and TRBJ2-7; D ambiguous. The CDR3 spans 13 residues. V gave up 0 bases and J gave up 6 bases, with 10 bases separating them. CDR1 SGHNT and CDR2 YYREEE come from the germline V gene (reference sequence). The CDR3 sequence is CASSLAEGAEQYF. CDR3 in DNA: TGTGCCAGCAGCTTGGCCGAAGGAGCCGAGCAGTACTTC. Drawing the rest from reference TRBV5-4 and TRBJ2-7, the complete variable domain is ETGVTQSPTHLIKTRGQQVTLRCSSQSGHNTVSWYQQALGQGPQFIFQYYREEENGRGNFPPRFSGLQFPNYSSELNVNALELDDSALYLCASSLAEGAEQYFGPGTRLTVT.

V gene TRBV24-1 combines with J gene TRBJ2-7, with D perhaps given as TRBD1 or TRBD2 (5 bases each). This CDR3 has 13 amino acids. V was pared by 5 bases and J by 10 bases, with 17 bases between. The germline V gene has CDR1 KGHDR and CDR2 SFDVKD. The CDR3 sequence is CATSVARDGKQYF. The CDR3, as DNA: TGTGCCACCAGTGTCGCCCGGGACGGGAAACAGTACTTC.

J is TRBJ2-2 and V is TRBV6-1; the match to TRBD1 covers 7 bases. Losses at the gene ends were 1 base for V and 1 base for J; bases not matched to a gene: 0. The germline gives CDR1 MNHNS, CDR2 SASEGT. The CDR3 is made up of 15 amino acids. In DNA form, the CDR3 reads TGTGCCAGCAGTGAAGGGACAGGGAACACCGGGGAGCTGTTTTTT. It translates to CASSEGTGNTGELFF.

The V and J genes are TRBV5-4 and TRBJ1-4, with 7 bases identical to TRBD1. Germline V lookup: CDR1 SGHNT, CDR2 YYREEE (reference sequence). Trimming took 4 bases from V and 1 from J; bases not matched to a gene: 4. There are 15 residues in the CDR3. The CDR3 DNA is TGTGCCAGCAGCCCTGACAGGGTAACTAATGAAAAACTGTTTTTT. Encoded protein: CASSPDRVTNEKLFF.

In this sample, this clone turned up once. The chain recombines TRBV19 with TRBJ2-1, with D maybe TRBD2 (5 bases). The CDR3 extends over 15 amino acids. V was trimmed by 5 bases and J by 4 bases, leaving 15 bases between them. From germline, CDR1 is LNHDA and CDR2 SQIVND (reference sequence). The CDR3 protein is CASSVDWDSYNEQFF. The CDR3 nucleotides read TGTGCCAGTAGTGTGGACTGGGATTCATACAATGAGCAGTTCTTC.